The 10 T cell receptor beta chains below were found in one sample sequenced in a study of blood T cell repertoires in COVID-19. This table comes from immunoSEQ multiplex PCR, and its TCRdb copy is limited to in-frame clones, with some not included. Altogether about 100,000 clones are present, over 85% being singletons, with the ten largest covering roughly 4.2%. The specimen sequenced was peripheral blood. The receptors shown here come from a human donor with COVID-19, enrolled during active disease. The donor label of this sample is uncertain.

The chain employs TRBV14 and TRBJ1-2, with D tentatively TRBD1 (5 bases). Germline-derived CDR1 and CDR2 are SGHDN and FVKESK. V was trimmed by 7 bases and J by 0 bases, leaving 15 bases between them. The CDR3 is 15 residues long. The CDR3 DNA is TGTGCCAGCAACCCATCACAGGTCACTAACTATGGCTACACCTTC. This sequence encodes CASNPSQVTNYGYTF.

The V call is TRBV7-9, the J call TRBJ1-1, with 8 bases that match TRBD1. V gave up 0 bases and J gave up 0 bases; unmatched junction bases: 12. From germline, CDR1 is SEHNR and CDR2 FQNEAQ (reference sequence). This CDR3 region has 19 residues. CDR3 nucleotide sequence: TGTGCCAGCAGCTTAGCAAGGACAGGGCCCCCAATCATGAACACTGAAGCTTTCTTT. This encodes CASSLARTGPPIMNTEAFF. Drawing the rest from reference TRBV7-9 and TRBJ1-1, the complete variable domain is DTGVSQNPRHKITKRGQNVTFRCDPISEHNRLYWYRQTLGQGPEFLTYFQNEAQLEKSRLLSDRFSAERPKGSFSTLEIQRTEQGDSAMYLCASSLARTGPPIMNTEAFFGQGTRLTVV.

This clone was picked up a small number of times. The rearrangement joins TRBV2 to TRBJ1-4; D gene ambiguous. V lost 4 bases, J lost 5 bases, and 5 bases lay in between. The CDR3 is 12 residues long. Per the germline V gene, CDR1 is SNHLY and CDR2 is FYNNEI. CDR3 region: CASSGVNEKLFF. For the CDR3, the DNA is TGTGCCAGCAGTGGTGTAAATGAAAAACTGTTTTTT.

V is TRBV7-6 and J is TRBJ2-1; D perhaps matches TRBD2 (6 bases). This CDR3 contains 17 residues. V was clipped by 5 bases and J by 1 base, with 18 bases between them. Germline V gives CDR1 SGHVS, CDR2 FNYEAQ. As DNA, the CDR3 is TGTGCCAGCAGCCATCGGGGGAGGTCGACTTCCTACAATGAGCAGTTCTTC. This encodes CASSHRGRSTSYNEQFF.

This clone was recorded only once. The chain links TRBV7-3 to TRBJ2-3; 7 bases line up with TRBD1. The length of the CDR3 is 16 residues. The junction had 10 bases not matched to a gene; V was cut back by 4 bases and J by 3 bases. Germline V gene lookup returns CDR1 SGHTA and CDR2 FQGTGA. The CDR3 DNA follows: TGTGCCAGCAGCTCCCAGACAGGGAGAGGGACAGATACGCAGTATTTT. Amino acid sequence: CASSSQTGRGTDTQYF.

The rearrangement joins TRBV19 to TRBJ1-1; 8 bases align to TRBD1. CDR3 size: 20 residues. Germline V gene data show CDR1 as LNHDA and CDR2 as SQIVND (reference sequence). Trimming took 0 bases from V and 1 from J; bases not matched to a gene: 16. The CDR3 sequence: CASSIDLATGALWGNTEAFF. The CDR3 coding sequence is TGTGCCAGTAGTATAGATCTCGCGACAGGGGCGTTATGGGGGAACACTGAAGCTTTCTTT.

J is TRBJ2-1 and V is TRBV27, with TRBD1 identical over 8 bases. CDR3 length: 12 amino acids. In germline, CDR1 is MNHEY, CDR2 SMNVEV (reference sequence). J lost 9 bases, V lost 6 bases, and 4 bases had no gene match. CDR3 DNA sequence: TGTGCCAGCAGCCCAGGGGGCATTGAGCAGTTCTTC. Encoded protein: CASSPGGIEQFF.

For this clone: Within the sample, other DNA sequences also encode this same CDR3. The rearrangement joins TRBV28 to TRBJ2-7; 7 positions match TRBD1. The V segment lost 5 bases and the J segment 1 base; nucleotides outside the gene matches: 5. The CDR3 extends over 14 amino acids. CDR1 is MDHEN and CDR2 is SYDVKM in the germline V gene. The CDR3 region has the DNA TGTGCCAGCAGTCGGACGGGACAGTCCTACGAGCAGTACTTC. The encoded protein is CASSRTGQSYEQYF. Drawing the rest from reference TRBV28 and TRBJ2-7, the complete variable domain is DVKVTQSSRYLVKRTGEKVFLECVQDMDHENMFWYRQDPGLGLRLIYFSYDVKMKEKGDIPEGYSVSREKKERFSLILESASTNQTSMYLCASSRTGQSYEQYFGPGTRLTVT.

The chain recombines TRBV9 with TRBJ1-6; maybe TRBD1 (5 bases). V lost 5 bases to trimming and J lost 3 bases, with 9 bases between them. This CDR3 comprises 14 residues. Per germline, CDR1 SGDLS and CDR2 YYNGEE. The CDR3 sequence is CASRGDYYNSPLHF. The DNA for the CDR3 is TGTGCCAGCAGGGGGGACTACTATAATTCACCCCTCCACTTT.

The gene calls are TRBV24-1 and TRBJ1-2; 7 nucleotides agree with TRBD1. The CDR3 spans 13 residues. Germline assignment: CDR1 KGHDR and CDR2 SFDVKD. J was trimmed by 8 bases and V by 4 bases; bases with no gene match: 6. CDR3 in amino acids: CATSEGTEDGYTF. Written as DNA, the CDR3 is TGTGCCACCAGTGAAGGGACAGAGGACGGCTACACCTTC.